Sequencing of this TCR beta chain was carried out in a study of cytomegalovirus exposure and HLA in healthy donors. Overall study context: Inside one of the first data releases sat roughly 80 million unique TCRs taken from HLA-typed donors. Study-wide findings and caveats: With high specificity and sensitivity, the classifier reportedly diagnosed cytomegalovirus status. Analysis performed later found around 15,000 TCR beta sequences associated with HLA alleles at 0.05 false discovery rate. Trimming of TCR beta V- and J-genes showed a link, identified in a later analysis, to a missense DCLRE1C variant.

PCR was performed using 60 Vbeta and 13 Jbeta primers. The table came from immunoSEQ multiplex PCR; TCRdb's copy has only in-frame clones and leaves some out. Of about 230,000 clones listed, 75% to 85% are singletons. With regard to this clone: Its target is not known.

There are 16 residues in the CDR3. The junction had 4 bases not matched to a gene; V was cut back by 5 bases and J by 0 bases. In germline, CDR1 is MDHEN, CDR2 SYDVKM. The V call is TRBV28, the J call TRBJ2-2; TRBD1 agrees at 9 bases. This clonotype was obtained from a woman aged 55 to 70 in good health and CMV-seropositive. Input material: PBMCs. Written as DNA, the CDR3 is TGTGCCAGCAGTACCGGGACAGGGACGAACACCGGGGAGCTGTTTTTT. Its translation: CASSTGTGTNTGELFF.